What follows are 23 T cell receptor beta chains derived from one specimen sequenced in a study of T cells and Merkel cell carcinoma outcomes. TCRdb keeps only in-frame clones here, not all; method: immunoSEQ multiplex PCR. The top ten hold approximately 8.1% of the sample, which has around 15,000 clones, roughly 81% seen once. The specimen sequenced was tumor tissue from Merkel cell carcinoma. The receptors shown here come from a human donor with Merkel cell carcinoma.

V usage is TRBV5-6 and J usage is TRBJ2-3; weak D call: TRBD2 (6 bases). V was cut by 1 base and J by 2 bases, with 8 bases left in between. CDR1 and CDR2 (germline): SGHDT, YYEEEE. There are 14 residues in the CDR3. The CDR3 coding sequence is TGTGCCAGCAGCTTGTGGGGACTCACAGATACGCAGTATTTT. Amino acids: CASSLWGLTDTQYF.

This clone is medium-sized (0.01 to 0.1%) within its sample. The chain links TRBV27 to TRBJ1-2; 7 bases fit TRBD1. The germline CDR1 and CDR2 sequences are MNHEY and SMNVEV (reference sequence). J was trimmed by 4 bases and V by 7 bases; bases with no gene match: 9. CDR3 length: 14 residues. The CDR3 region is CASTPSTGSYGYTF. DNA of the CDR3: TGTGCCAGCACCCCTTCGACAGGGTCCTATGGCTACACCTTC.

The chain links TRBV5-4 to TRBJ1-2; D possibly corresponds to TRBD1 (6 bases). The V end lost 0 bases, the J end lost 5 bases, and 14 bases lay between the germline ends. CDR1 is SGHNT and CDR2 is YYREEE in the germline V gene (reference sequence). The CDR3 totals 15 residues. CDR3 region: CASSLDSPTGYGYTF. In DNA form, the CDR3 reads TGTGCCAGCAGCTTGGATTCCCCTACAGGGTATGGCTACACCTTC. Based on the CDR3 plus reference TRBV5-4 and TRBJ1-2, the full variable domain is ETGVTQSPTHLIKTRGQQVTLRCSSQSGHNTVSWYQQALGQGPQFIFQYYREEENGRGNFPPRFSGLQFPNYSSELNVNALELDDSALYLCASSLDSPTGYGYTFGSGTRLTVV.

The chain recombines TRBV10-1 with TRBJ1-1; a weak D match, TRBD1 (5 bases). The CDR3 totals 13 residues. With 8 bases removed from V and 4 bases from J, the gap between germline ends came to 14 bases. Germline CDR1 and CDR2: WNHNN and SYGVQD (reference sequence). The CDR3 is CASRAGDSTEAFF. CDR3 in DNA: TGCGCCAGCCGCGCGGGGGATTCCACTGAAGCTTTCTTT.

The chain recombines TRBV5-1 with TRBJ2-7; the match to TRBD1 covers 11 bases. The CDR3 is made up of 14 amino acids. Trimming took 4 bases from V and 2 from J; bases not matched to a gene: 2. CDR1 and CDR2 (germline): SGHRS, YFSETQ. CDR3 in amino acids: CASSQGQGAYEQYF. CDR3 sequence (DNA): TGCGCCAGCAGCCAGGGACAGGGGGCCTACGAGCAGTACTTC.

J is TRBJ1-3 and V is TRBV5-1; the D gene is possibly TRBD1 (5 bases). This CDR3 has 18 amino acids. V gave up 2 bases and J gave up 2 bases, with 20 bases separating them. Germline CDR1 and CDR2: SGHRS and YFSETQ. This chain's CDR3 is CASSFFQGDSGAGNTIYF. The CDR3 nucleotides read TGCGCCAGCAGCTTTTTCCAGGGCGACTCTGGGGCTGGAAACACCATATATTTT.

CDR3 sequence: CASSSPDRAGETQYF. CDR3 bases: TGCGCCAGCAGCAGCCCGGACAGGGCGGGAGAGACCCAGTACTTC. This rearrangement joins TRBV5-1 to TRBJ2-5; 8 nucleotides line up with TRBD1. Germline loops: CDR1 SGHRS, CDR2 YFSETQ. Trimming at V came to 4 bases and at J to 4 bases, leaving 9 bases not matched to a gene. This CDR3 spans 15 amino acids.

The rearrangement uses TRBV7-2 and TRBJ2-1, with TRBD2 identical over 7 bases. CDR1 is SGHTA and CDR2 is FQGNSA in the germline V gene. The trim removed 5 bases at V and 1 base at J, leaving 5 bases unmatched. This CDR3 contains 15 residues. CDR3 sequence (DNA): TGTGCCAGCAGCCTCATGGGGGGGTCCTACAATGAGCAGTTCTTC. Protein sequence: CASSLMGGSYNEQFF. The complete variable domain, with remaining parts taken from reference TRBV7-2 and TRBJ2-1, reads GAGVSQSPSNKVTEKGKDVELRCDPISGHTALYWYRQSLGQGLEFLIYFQGNSAPDKSGLPSDRFSAERTGGSVSTLTIQRTQQEDSAVYLCASSLMGGSYNEQFFGPGTRLTVL.

This chain connects TRBV6-5 to TRBJ1-2; D may be TRBD1 (5 bases). Per germline, CDR1 MNHEY and CDR2 SVGAGI. Trimming took off 0 bases at V and 4 bases at J, with 9 bases between the two ends. There are 14 residues in the CDR3. For the CDR3, the DNA is TGTGCCAGCAGTTACTCTTCGACAGCCTATGGCTACACCTTC. Its protein product is CASSYSSTAYGYTF.

This clone was counted only a few times. The CDR3: CASSPPGMIGDSGYTF. The CDR3, as DNA: TGTGCCAGCTCACCACCCGGCATGATTGGGGACTCTGGCTACACCTTC. V and J are TRBV18 and TRBJ1-2, with D possibly TRBD1 on 5 matching bases. CDR1 is KGHSH and CDR2 is LQKENI in the germline V gene. V was trimmed by 0 bases and J by 7 bases, leaving 18 bases between them. This CDR3 comprises 16 residues.

The V and J genes are TRBV2 and TRBJ1-4; D gene ambiguous. The V gene lost 6 bases and the J gene lost 5 bases, with 10 bases spanning the gap. Per the germline V gene, CDR1 is SNHLY and CDR2 is FYNNEI. The CDR3 is made up of 13 amino acids. The CDR3 DNA is TGTGCCAGCAGGAGAGGGCACAATGAAAAACTGTTTTTT. Its protein is CASRRGHNEKLFF.

The rearrangement links TRBV28 to TRBJ2-3, with D possibly being TRBD2 (6 bases). Between the trimmed V and J ends, which lost 1 base and 0 bases, there was a span of 11 bases. Looked up from germline, CDR1 is MDHEN and CDR2 is SYDVKM. There are 16 residues in the CDR3. The CDR3 DNA follows: TGTGCCAGCAGTTTATACGGAGGGGCTAGCACAGATACGCAGTATTTT. Its translation: CASSLYGGASTDTQYF.

This clone occurred once. CDR3 coding DNA: TGTGCCAGCAGCTCAGCGGGAGTAGTCTACGAGCAGTACTTC. Residues: CASSSAGVVYEQYF. The V call is TRBV5-4, the J call TRBJ2-7; 8 bases align to TRBD2. Trimming at V came to 3 bases and at J to 3 bases, leaving 5 bases not matched to a gene. The germline gives CDR1 SGHNT, CDR2 YYREEE (reference sequence). The CDR3 contains 14 residues.

The rearrangement links TRBV2 to TRBJ1-3; D uncertain. This CDR3 is built from 13 residues. With 10 bases removed from V and 0 bases from J, the gap between germline ends came to 10 bases. Looked up from germline, CDR1 is SNHLY and CDR2 is FYNNEI. CDR3 coding DNA: TGTGCCATTCCAGACTCCTCTGGAAACACCATATATTTT. It encodes CAIPDSSGNTIYF.

For the CDR3, the DNA is TGCGCCAGCAGATCCACTAGCGGGGCGAACACCGGGGAGCTGTTTTTT. It codes for CASRSTSGANTGELFF. This rearrangement joins TRBV5-1 to TRBJ2-2; 10 positions match TRBD2. This CDR3 has 16 residues. Germline V gene data show CDR1 as SGHRS and CDR2 as YFSETQ. The J segment lost 0 bases and the V segment lost 5 bases, leaving 4 bases of the junction unmatched.

The chain joins TRBV11-2 to TRBJ1-1; TRBD1 matches at 8 bases. The CDR3 consists of 15 residues. Germline CDR1 SGHAT, CDR2 FQNNGV. V lost 3 bases, J lost 6 bases, and 9 bases stayed unmatched. CDR3 bases: TGTGCCAGCAGCTTCCAGGACAGGGTGTCTTCTGAAGCTTTCTTT. This encodes CASSFQDRVSSEAFF.

This chain connects TRBV30 to TRBJ2-1; D may match TRBD1 or TRBD2 (6 bases each). Between the trimmed V and J ends, which lost 8 bases and 7 bases, there was a span of 21 bases. Germline loops: CDR1 GTSNPN, CDR2 SVGIG (reference sequence). This CDR3 comprises 14 residues. This chain's CDR3 is CARTRRGVVNEQFF. The CDR3 DNA follows: TGTGCCCGCACCCGGAGGGGGGTGGTAAATGAGCAGTTCTTC.

V is TRBV18 and J is TRBJ2-1, with D unclear. Germline V gene lookup returns CDR1 KGHSH and CDR2 LQKENI. Deletions cut 2 bases from V and 8 bases from J, with 4 bases between. The CDR3 extends over 11 amino acids. For the CDR3, the DNA is TGTGCCAGCTCACCAGTCTATGAGCAGTTCTTC. It translates to CASSPVYEQFF.

This clone was seen only once. The chain combines TRBV5-1 with TRBJ1-1, with D possibly matching TRBD1 (5 bases). V lost 1 base and J lost 0, with 13 bases in between. The CDR3 runs 16 residues. Germline V gene data show CDR1 as SGHRS and CDR2 as YFSETQ. CDR3 nucleotides: TGCGCCAGCAGCTTGTTGGGGGTTGTCATGAACACTGAAGCTTTCTTT. This translates into CASSLLGVVMNTEAFF.

This chain links TRBV30 with TRBJ1-1; TRBD1 matches 8 bases. This CDR3 is 13 amino acids long. V lost 1 base and J lost 3; bases outside the gene matches: 1. Germline-derived CDR1 and CDR2 are GTSNPN and SVGIG (reference sequence). CDR3 in DNA: TGTGCCTGGAGTGCACAGGGGGACACTGAAGCTTTCTTT. Residues: CAWSAQGDTEAFF. The complete variable domain, with remaining parts taken from reference TRBV30 and TRBJ1-1, reads SQTIHQWPATLVQPVGSPLSLECTVEGTSNPNLYWYRQAAGRGLQLLFYSVGIGQISSEVPQNLSASRPQDRQFILSSKKLLLSDSGFYLCAWSAQGDTEAFFGQGTRLTVV.

The rearrangement joins TRBV6-5 to TRBJ2-7; D is possibly TRBD1 (5 bases). This CDR3 region has 13 residues. Between the trimmed V and J ends, which lost 4 bases and 2 bases, there was a span of 9 bases. The germline V gene has CDR1 MNHEY and CDR2 SVGAGI. CDR3 loop: CASSSRDPYEQYF. DNA of the CDR3: TGTGCCAGCAGTTCCAGGGATCCCTACGAGCAGTACTTC.

The genes are TRBV5-6 and TRBJ1-5; 8 nucleotides agree with TRBD1. The CDR3 totals 17 residues. CDR1 is SGHDT and CDR2 is YYEEEE in the germline V gene. Trimming removed 0 bases from V and 2 bases from J; junction bases left unmatched: 7. Here the CDR3 reads CASSLARGRSGNQPQHF. CDR3 bases: TGTGCCAGCAGCTTGGCCAGGGGGCGGTCGGGCAATCAGCCCCAGCATTTT.

This rearrangement joins TRBV27 to TRBJ2-7, with 7 bases identical to TRBD1. The trim removed 1 base at V and 3 bases at J, leaving 0 bases unmatched. Germline V gene lookup returns CDR1 MNHEY and CDR2 SMNVEV (reference sequence). The CDR3 contains 13 residues. In DNA form, the CDR3 reads TGTGCCAGCAGTTTATACAGGGGCTACGAGCAGTACTTC. It yields the protein CASSLYRGYEQYF.